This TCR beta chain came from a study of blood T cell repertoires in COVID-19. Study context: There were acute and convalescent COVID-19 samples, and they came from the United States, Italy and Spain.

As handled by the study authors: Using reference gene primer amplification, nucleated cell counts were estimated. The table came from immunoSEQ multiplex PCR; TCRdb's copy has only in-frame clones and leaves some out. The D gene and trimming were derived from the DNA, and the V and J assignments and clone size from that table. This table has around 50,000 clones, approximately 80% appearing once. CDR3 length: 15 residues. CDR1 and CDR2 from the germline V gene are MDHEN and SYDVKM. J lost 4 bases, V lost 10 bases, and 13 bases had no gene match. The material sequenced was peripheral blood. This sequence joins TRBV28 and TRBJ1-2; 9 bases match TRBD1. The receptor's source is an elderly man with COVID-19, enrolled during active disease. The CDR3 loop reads CAIQSATGGAYGYTF. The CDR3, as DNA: TGTGCCATCCAATCAGCCACAGGGGGCGCCTATGGCTACACCTTC.